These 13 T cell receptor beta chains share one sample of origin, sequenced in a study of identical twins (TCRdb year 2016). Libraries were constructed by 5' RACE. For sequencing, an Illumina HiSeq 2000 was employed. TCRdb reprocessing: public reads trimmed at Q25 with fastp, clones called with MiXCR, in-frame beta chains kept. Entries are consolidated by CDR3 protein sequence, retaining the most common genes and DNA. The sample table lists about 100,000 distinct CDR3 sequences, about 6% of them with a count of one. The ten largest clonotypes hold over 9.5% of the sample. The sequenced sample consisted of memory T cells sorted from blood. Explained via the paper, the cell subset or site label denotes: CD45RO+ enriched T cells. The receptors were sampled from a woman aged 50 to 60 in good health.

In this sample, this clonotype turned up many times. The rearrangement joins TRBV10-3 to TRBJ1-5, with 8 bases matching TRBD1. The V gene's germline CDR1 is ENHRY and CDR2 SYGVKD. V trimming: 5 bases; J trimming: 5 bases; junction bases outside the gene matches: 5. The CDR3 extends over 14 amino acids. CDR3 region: CAISPGQDHQPQHF. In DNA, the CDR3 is TGTGCCATCAGTCCGGGACAGGATCATCAGCCCCAGCATTTT.

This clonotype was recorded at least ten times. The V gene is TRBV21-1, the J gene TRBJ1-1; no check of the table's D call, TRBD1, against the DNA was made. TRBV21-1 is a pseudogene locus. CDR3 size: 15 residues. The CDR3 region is CASSTLPGHQTEAFF. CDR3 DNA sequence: TGTGCCAGCAGCACCCTACCGGGACACCAGACGGAAGCTTTCTTT.

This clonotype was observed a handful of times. CDR3 residues: CASSGFGNEQFF. The DNA for the CDR3 is TGTGCCAGCAGTGGTTTTGGCAATGAGCAGTTCTTC. This rearrangement joins TRBV27 to TRBJ2-1; D is undetermined. Trimming took 5 bases from V and 6 from J, leaving 8 bases between them. From germline, CDR1 is MNHEY and CDR2 SMNVEV (reference sequence). The CDR3 has 12 residues.

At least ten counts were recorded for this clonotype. The chain's CDR3 is CSARTGGYPEAFF. DNA of the CDR3: TGCAGTGCTAGGACAGGGGGGTATCCTGAAGCTTTCTTT. The chain links TRBV20-1 to TRBJ1-1, with TRBD1 matching 9 bases. CDR1 and CDR2 from the germline V gene are DFQATT and SNEGSKA (reference sequence). J lost 6 bases, V lost 3 bases, and 5 bases had no gene match. The CDR3 consists of 13 residues.

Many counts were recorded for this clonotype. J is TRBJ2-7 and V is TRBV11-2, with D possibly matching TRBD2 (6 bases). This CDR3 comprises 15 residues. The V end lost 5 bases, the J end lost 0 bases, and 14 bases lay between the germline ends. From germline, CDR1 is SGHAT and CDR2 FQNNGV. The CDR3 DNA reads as TGTGCCAGCAGCCCCGGGACTTCCCGCTCCTACGAGCAGTACGTC. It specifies CASSPGTSRSYEQYV.

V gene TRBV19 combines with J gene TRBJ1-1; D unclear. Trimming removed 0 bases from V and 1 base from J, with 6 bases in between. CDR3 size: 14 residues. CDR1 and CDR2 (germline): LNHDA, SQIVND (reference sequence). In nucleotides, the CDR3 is TGTGCCAGTAGTATAGACCGGGGGAACACTGAAGCTTTCTTT. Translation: CASSIDRGNTEAFF.

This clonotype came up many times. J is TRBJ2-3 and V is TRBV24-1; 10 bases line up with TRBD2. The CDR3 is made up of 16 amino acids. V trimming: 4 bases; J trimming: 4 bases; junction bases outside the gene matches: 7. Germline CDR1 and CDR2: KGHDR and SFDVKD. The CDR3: CATSDRSGRAPDTQYF. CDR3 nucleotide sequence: TGTGCCACCAGTGACCGGAGCGGGAGGGCCCCAGATACGCAGTATTTT.

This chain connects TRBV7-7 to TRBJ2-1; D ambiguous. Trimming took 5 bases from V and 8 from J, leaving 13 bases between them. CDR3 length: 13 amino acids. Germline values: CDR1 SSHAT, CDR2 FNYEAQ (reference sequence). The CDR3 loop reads CASSLDQADEQFF. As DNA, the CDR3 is TGTGCCAGCAGCCTGGACCAGGCAGATGAGCAGTTCTTC. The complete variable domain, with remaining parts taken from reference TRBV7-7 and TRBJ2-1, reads GAGVSQSPRYKVTKRGQDVTLRCDPISSHATLYWYQQALGQGPEFLTYFNYEAQPDKSGLPSDRFSAERPEGSISTLTIQRTEQRDSAMYRCASSLDQADEQFFGPGTRLTVL.

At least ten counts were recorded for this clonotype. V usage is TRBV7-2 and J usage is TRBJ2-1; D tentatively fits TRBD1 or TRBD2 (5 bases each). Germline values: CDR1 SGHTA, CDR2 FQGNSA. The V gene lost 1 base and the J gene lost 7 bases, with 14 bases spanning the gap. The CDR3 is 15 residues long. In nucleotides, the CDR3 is TGTGCCAGCAGCTTAGGGCCGGGACGGAAAAATGAGCAGTTCTTC. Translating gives CASSLGPGRKNEQFF. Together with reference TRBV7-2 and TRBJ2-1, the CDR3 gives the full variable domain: GAGVSQSPSNKVTEKGKDVELRCDPISGHTALYWYRQSLGQGLEFLIYFQGNSAPDKSGLPSDRFSAERTGGSVSTLTIQRTQQEDSAVYLCASSLGPGRKNEQFFGPGTRLTVL.

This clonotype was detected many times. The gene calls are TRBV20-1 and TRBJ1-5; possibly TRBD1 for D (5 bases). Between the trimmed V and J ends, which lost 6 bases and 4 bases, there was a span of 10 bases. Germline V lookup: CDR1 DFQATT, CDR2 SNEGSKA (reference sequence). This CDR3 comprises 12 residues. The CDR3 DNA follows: TGCAGTGCCAGTGGGGGGAATCAGCCCCAGCATTTT. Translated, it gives CSASGGNQPQHF.

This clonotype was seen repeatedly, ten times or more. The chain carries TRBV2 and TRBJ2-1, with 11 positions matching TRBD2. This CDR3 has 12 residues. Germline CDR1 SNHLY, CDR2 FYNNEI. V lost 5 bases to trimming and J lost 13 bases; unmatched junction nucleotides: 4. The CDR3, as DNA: TGTGCCAGCAGTCCTAGCGGGAGGCTACAGTTCTTC. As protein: CASSPSGRLQFF.

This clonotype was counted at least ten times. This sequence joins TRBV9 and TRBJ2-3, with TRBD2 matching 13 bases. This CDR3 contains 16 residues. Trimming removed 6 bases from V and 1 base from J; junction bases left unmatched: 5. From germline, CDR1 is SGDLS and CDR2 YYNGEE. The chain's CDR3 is CASTRTSGSGTDTQYF. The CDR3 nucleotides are TGTGCCAGCACCCGGACTAGCGGGAGTGGCACAGATACGCAGTATTTT.

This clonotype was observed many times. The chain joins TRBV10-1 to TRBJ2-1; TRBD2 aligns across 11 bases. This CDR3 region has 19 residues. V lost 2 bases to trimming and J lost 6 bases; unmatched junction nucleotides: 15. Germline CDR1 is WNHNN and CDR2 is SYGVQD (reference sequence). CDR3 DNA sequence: TGCGCCAGCAGTGAGGTTCAGGGGTGGGGAACTAGCGGGAGCAATGAGCAGTTCTTC. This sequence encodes CASSEVQGWGTSGSNEQFF.